Below are 26 T cell receptor beta chains sequenced from a single sample in a study of shared T cell receptors in the human thymus. Here immunoSEQ multiplex PCR was the method, and the copy in TCRdb shows in-frame clones only, minus some. The sample has 700,000 to 750,000 clones; approximately 85% are singletons. These data were also reused for a study on human thymus T cells.

Sequencing used thymocytes. The source is a girl younger than two with a congenital heart defect.

The V and J genes are TRBV19 and TRBJ2-2; D unclear. Deletions cut 3 bases from V and 1 base from J, with 6 bases between. Germline V lookup: CDR1 LNHDA, CDR2 SQIVND (reference sequence). CDR3 length equals 14 residues. The CDR3 loop reads CASSIPGNTGELFF. The CDR3 DNA sequence: TGTGCCAGTAGTATTCCCGGGAACACCGGGGAGCTGTTTTTT.

The chain has TRBV27 and TRBJ2-3; 9 positions agree with TRBD2. Trimming took 5 bases from V and 5 from J; bases not matched to a gene: 5. Germline V lookup: CDR1 MNHEY, CDR2 SMNVEV (reference sequence). This CDR3 has 14 residues. CDR3 sequence reads: CASSGGGAEDTQYF. In DNA form, the CDR3 reads TGTGCCAGCAGTGGCGGGGGGGCCGAAGATACGCAGTATTTT.

The chain is built from TRBV4-3 and TRBJ2-1; D might be TRBD2 (5 bases). The CDR3 spans 12 residues. V shed 1 base and J shed 12 bases, with 10 bases lying between them. Germline CDR1 and CDR2: LGHNA and YSLEER. The CDR3 reads CASSQGTGWQFF. The CDR3 DNA is TGCGCCAGCAGCCAAGGAACGGGGTGGCAGTTCTTC.

This clone was recorded a few times. The chain links TRBV5-6 to TRBJ1-2, with D possibly matching TRBD1 (6 bases). Germline assignment: CDR1 SGHDT and CDR2 YYEEEE. Trimming stripped 0 bases from V and 4 bases from J, with 16 bases between. The CDR3 length is 16 residues. The CDR3 here is CASSLAVSGALYGYTF. DNA for the CDR3: TGTGCCAGCAGCTTGGCCGTGTCAGGGGCCCTCTATGGCTACACCTTC.

The genes are TRBV7-2 and TRBJ2-2; a weak D match, TRBD1 (5 bases). Germline V lookup: CDR1 SGHTA, CDR2 FQGNSA. Trimming took 3 bases from V and 0 from J, leaving 20 bases between them. This CDR3 is built from 19 residues. The CDR3 protein is CASSFGGQGRLPNTGELFF. CDR3 sequence (DNA): TGTGCCAGCAGCTTCGGTGGGCAGGGAAGGTTACCGAACACCGGGGAGCTGTTTTTT. The entire variable domain, with the rest obtained from reference TRBV7-2 and TRBJ2-2, is as follows: GAGVSQSPSNKVTEKGKDVELRCDPISGHTALYWYRQSLGQGLEFLIYFQGNSAPDKSGLPSDRFSAERTGGSVSTLTIQRTQQEDSAVYLCASSFGGQGRLPNTGELFFGEGSRLTVL.

The sample holds a few counts of this clone. V and J are TRBV29-1 and TRBJ2-5, with D possibly being TRBD2 (5 bases). CDR1 and CDR2 (germline): SQVTM, ANQGSEA. This CDR3 is built from 12 residues. The CDR3 nucleotides are TGCGGCTGCACCCGGGATGAAGAGACCCAGTACTTC. It encodes CGCTRDEETQYF.

The CDR3 DNA reads TGTGCCAGCAGCCCGATCGAGGGACAGGTAGTTTACGAGCAGTACTTC. It is translated as CASSPIEGQVVYEQYF. The rearrangement uses TRBV5-5 and TRBJ2-7; 8 bases align to TRBD1. The CDR3 has 16 amino acids. Looked up from germline, CDR1 is SGHKS and CDR2 is YYEKEE (reference sequence). J lost 4 bases, V lost 4 bases, and 13 bases had no gene match.

The chain couples TRBV18 to TRBJ2-5; TRBD2 agrees at 8 bases. This CDR3 has 13 residues. Unmatched junction bases numbered 3, after V lost 8 bases and J lost 1 base. The germline V gene encodes CDR1 KGHSH and CDR2 LQKENI. The CDR3 DNA sequence: TGTGCCAGCCGGGGGGGCCCCCAAGAGACCCAGTACTTC. Amino acid sequence: CASRGGPQETQYF.

The V and J genes are TRBV6-6 and TRBJ1-2; D perhaps matches TRBD1 (5 bases). The V gene's germline CDR1 is MNHNY and CDR2 SVGAGI (reference sequence). This CDR3 is built from 14 residues. The ends were cut back, 7 bases at V and 6 bases at J, with 18 bases in the middle. CDR3 DNA sequence: TGTGCCAGCATCAACCAAAGGGGTAGTGATGGCTACACCTTC. Protein product: CASINQRGSDGYTF.

The rearrangement uses TRBV6-1 and TRBJ1-5; no firm D call. CDR1 and CDR2 (germline): MNHNS, SASEGT. V was cut by 1 base and J by 3 bases, with 10 bases left in between. The CDR3 extends over 15 amino acids. The CDR3 DNA reads as TGTGCCAGCAGTGAAGGGAGGAAGGACAATCAGCCCCAGCATTTT. It is translated as CASSEGRKDNQPQHF.

The chain combines TRBV18 with TRBJ1-1; no reliable D call. Germline-derived CDR1 and CDR2 are KGHSH and LQKENI. CDR3 length equals 12 residues. With 0 bases removed from V and 7 bases from J, the gap between germline ends came to 6 bases. Here the CDR3 reads CASSPPNGEAFF. CDR3 nucleotides: TGTGCCAGCTCACCACCGAACGGTGAAGCTTTCTTT.

The gene calls are TRBV28 and TRBJ2-7; the match to TRBD2 covers 7 bases. Looked up from germline, CDR1 is MDHEN and CDR2 is SYDVKM. Trimming removed 5 bases from V and 0 bases from J; junction bases left unmatched: 13. The CDR3 runs 17 residues. CDR3 protein: CASSPRVWRGNSYEQYF. The CDR3 region has the DNA TGTGCCAGCAGTCCAAGGGTCTGGCGGGGGAACTCCTACGAGCAGTACTTC. The variable domain in full, completed from reference TRBV28 and TRBJ2-7, reads DVKVTQSSRYLVKRTGEKVFLECVQDMDHENMFWYRQDPGLGLRLIYFSYDVKMKEKGDIPEGYSVSREKKERFSLILESASTNQTSMYLCASSPRVWRGNSYEQYFGPGTRLTVT.

Details on this clone: Other DNA sequences within the sample encode an identical CDR3. CDR3 nucleotide sequence: TGTGCCAGCAGTGCGACTGAGAACACTGAAGCTTTCTTT. It codes for CASSATENTEAFF. The rearrangement links TRBV9 to TRBJ1-1; D is unresolved. Germline V gene sequence: CDR1 SGDLS, CDR2 YYNGEE. This CDR3 is built from 13 residues. Trimming took 5 bases from V and 1 from J, leaving 9 bases between them.

The V call is TRBV2, the J call TRBJ1-6; TRBD1 might be the D (5 bases). CDR1 is SNHLY and CDR2 is FYNNEI in the germline V gene. V lost 0 bases, J lost 9 bases, and 15 bases lay in between. This CDR3 is 16 amino acids long. The CDR3 bases are TGTGCCAGCAGTGAAGCGCATCAGGGAATGGCTTCACCCCTCCACTTT. This codes for CASSEAHQGMASPLHF.

This rearrangement joins TRBV11-2 to TRBJ2-5, with TRBD2 matching 7 bases. V trimming: 4 bases; J trimming: 1 base; junction bases outside the gene matches: 6. This CDR3 is built from 15 residues. Germline V lookup: CDR1 SGHAT, CDR2 FQNNGV. The CDR3 coding sequence is TGTGCCAGCAGCTATAAGCGGGGTCGCCAAGAGACCCAGTACTTC. Translated: CASSYKRGRQETQYF.

This chain's CDR3 is CASSMQTVADLYEQYF. Here the CDR3 DNA reads TGTGCCAGTAGTATGCAGACAGTAGCGGACCTCTACGAGCAGTACTTC. V and J are TRBV19 and TRBJ2-7, with D possibly matching TRBD2 (6 bases). Germline CDR1 and CDR2: LNHDA and SQIVND (reference sequence). The CDR3 runs to 16 residues. Trimming stripped 3 bases from V and 3 bases from J, with 18 bases between.

The J gene is TRBJ1-3, the V gene TRBV19; TRBD1 might be the D (6 bases). Germline values: CDR1 LNHDA, CDR2 SQIVND (reference sequence). This CDR3 is built from 17 residues. Trimming took off 7 bases at V and 0 bases at J, with 19 bases between the two ends. CDR3 coding DNA: TGTGCCAGTAAAATAATCACAGGGAAGAACTCTGGAAACACCATATATTTT. This gives the protein CASKIITGKNSGNTIYF.

The V gene is TRBV19, the J gene TRBJ1-2; the D gene is possibly TRBD1 (5 bases). This CDR3 spans 15 amino acids. The germline V gene encodes CDR1 LNHDA and CDR2 SQIVND (reference sequence). V lost 5 bases and J 2 bases, leaving 15 bases between the germline ends. The CDR3 region is CASSSGGDGNYGYTF. For the CDR3, the DNA is TGTGCCAGTAGTTCTGGGGGGGATGGAAACTATGGCTACACCTTC.

This chain joins TRBV4-2 and TRBJ1-6; D remains unclear. The V gene's germline CDR1 is LGHNA and CDR2 YNFKEQ. V shed 0 bases and J shed 4 bases, with 28 bases lying between them. The CDR3 consists of 22 residues. CDR3 DNA sequence: TGTGCCAGCAGCCAAGAATTGGTGATCTCGGAAAAGTACTGCGGATATAATTCACCCCTCCACTTT. Residues: CASSQELVISEKYCGYNSPLHF.

This chain links TRBV5-6 with TRBJ1-4; 8 bases are shared with TRBD1. The V segment lost 3 bases and the J segment 7 bases; nucleotides outside the gene matches: 11. The germline V gene has CDR1 SGHDT and CDR2 YYEEEE. The CDR3 is 16 amino acids. CDR3 loop: CASSSAPDRGVEKLFF. DNA of the CDR3: TGTGCCAGCAGCTCGGCACCCGACAGGGGTGTTGAAAAACTGTTTTTT.

This clone was seen only once. The chain employs TRBV7-6 and TRBJ2-1, with 11 positions matching TRBD2. In germline, CDR1 is SGHVS, CDR2 FNYEAQ. The CDR3 extends over 19 amino acids. V was clipped by 2 bases and J by 3 bases; unmatched bases: 12. The CDR3 DNA sequence: TGTGCCAGCAGCTTAAGGGGACTAGCGGACTCACCTTTCTACAATGAGCAGTTCTTC. Amino acid sequence: CASSLRGLADSPFYNEQFF.

The CDR3 DNA sequence: TGCGCCAGCTCCAGGGGATATAATGAAAAACTGTTTTTT. Translating gives CASSRGYNEKLFF. The chain combines TRBV10-1 with TRBJ1-4; perhaps TRBD1 as D (6 bases). The CDR3 has 13 amino acids. Germline assignment: CDR1 WNHNN and CDR2 SYGVQD (reference sequence). V was trimmed by 8 bases and J by 4 bases, leaving 11 bases between them.

This chain links TRBV6-1 with TRBJ1-2; 7 nucleotides line up with TRBD1. V dropped 5 bases and J dropped 3; count of bases not matched to a gene: 6. Germline CDR1 is MNHNS and CDR2 is SASEGT. This CDR3 region has 14 residues. This CDR3 is CASSPDRRYYGYTF. The CDR3 DNA reads TGTGCCAGCAGTCCGGACAGGAGGTACTATGGCTACACCTTC.

The chain is built from TRBV7-9 and TRBJ1-4, with 9 positions matching TRBD1. Germline assignment: CDR1 SEHNR and CDR2 FQNEAQ (reference sequence). Trimming cost V 5 bases and J 9 bases; bases outside gene matches: 22. This CDR3 has 19 amino acids. The CDR3 region is CASSPAGGTGSLCEKKLFF. The DNA for the CDR3 is TGTGCCAGCAGCCCCGCGGGTGGGACAGGGAGTCTTTGCGAGAAAAAACTGTTTTTT.

The rearrangement uses TRBV6-5 and TRBJ1-5, with D possibly TRBD1 on 5 matching bases. Trimming left V 10 bases short and J 1 base short, with 11 bases between. The CDR3 contains 13 residues. From germline, CDR1 is MNHEY and CDR2 SVGAGI. The CDR3 here is CATGTGSNQPQHF. Written as DNA, the CDR3 is TGTGCCACGGGGACTGGGAGCAATCAGCCCCAGCATTTT.

This chain connects TRBV27 to TRBJ2-7; TRBD1 matches 12 bases. CDR3 length equals 17 residues. Germline CDR1 is MNHEY and CDR2 is SMNVEV (reference sequence). Germline trimming cut 6 bases from V and 4 bases from J; bases unmatched to any gene: 13. The CDR3 reads CASSPNPGQGALYEQYF. CDR3 sequence (DNA): TGTGCCAGCAGCCCTAATCCGGGACAGGGGGCACTATACGAGCAGTACTTC.